This TCR beta chain was recorded in a study of blood T cell repertoires in COVID-19. Study background: Researchers got acute and convalescent COVID-19 samples from the United States, Italy and Spain. Sources were T cells, B-cell-depleted T cells, or PBMCs; the material itself was cDNA or gDNA.

In the source study's methods: It was from reference gene primer amplification that nucleated cell counts were estimated. Some clones are missing from TCRdb's copy, which holds only in-frame ones; the method was immunoSEQ multiplex PCR. The V and J calls and clone size come from that table; D and trimming were worked out from the DNA. Of some 88,000 clones in the sample, approximately 91% were seen once. This clone was seen a handful of times. This CDR3 has 15 residues. Germline CDR1 and CDR2: SGHAT and FQNNGV. V lost 5 bases, J lost 7 bases, and 5 bases stayed unmatched. The TCR was taken from a human donor with active COVID-19. The donor label of this sample is uncertain. Material for sequencing was peripheral blood. The J gene is TRBJ1-6, the V gene TRBV11-2; TRBD1 matches at 10 bases. CDR3 nucleotide sequence: TGTGCCAGCAGCCCTACGGGACAGGGGAATTCACCCCTCCACTTT. Amino acids: CASSPTGQGNSPLHF.